This T cell receptor beta chain emerged from a study of graft-versus-host responses after intestinal transplantation. Profiling relied on immunoSEQ multiplex PCR, and the TCRdb table lists in-frame clones only, not all of them. The data contain nearly 90,000 clones, around 86% of them singletons. Trimming cost V 2 bases and J 4 bases, with 11 bases left between them. The CDR3 length is 14 residues. Germline V gene lookup returns CDR1 MGHRA and CDR2 YSYEKL. Study conclusions and caveats: Declining HvG levels early post-transplant were linked to peak circulating GvH clone levels.

With respect to this clone: Antigen: not known.

This rearrangement joins TRBV4-1 to TRBJ1-2; D may be TRBD1 (5 bases). The origin of this receptor is a human donor who received an intestinal transplant. The source material was unstimulated CD8+ T cells sorted from spleen or lymph node cells, sampled before intestinal transplant. Here the CDR3 reads CASSQSDSLYGYTF. In DNA form, the CDR3 reads TGCGCCAGCAGCCAATCCGACAGCCTCTATGGCTACACCTTC.